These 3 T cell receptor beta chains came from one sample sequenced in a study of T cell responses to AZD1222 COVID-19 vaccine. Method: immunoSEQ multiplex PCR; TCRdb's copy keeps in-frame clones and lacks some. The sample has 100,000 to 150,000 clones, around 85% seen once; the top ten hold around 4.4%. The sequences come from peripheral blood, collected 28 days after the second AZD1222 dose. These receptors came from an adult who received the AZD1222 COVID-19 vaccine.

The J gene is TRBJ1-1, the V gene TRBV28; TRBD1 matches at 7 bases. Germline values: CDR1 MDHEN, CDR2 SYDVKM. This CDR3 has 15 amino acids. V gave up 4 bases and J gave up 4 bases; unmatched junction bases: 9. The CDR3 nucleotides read TGTGCCAGCAGTTACCAGGGGGGGCTGGGCACTGAAGCTTTCTTT. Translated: CASSYQGGLGTEAFF. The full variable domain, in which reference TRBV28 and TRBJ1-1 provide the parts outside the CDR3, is DVKVTQSSRYLVKRTGEKVFLECVQDMDHENMFWYRQDPGLGLRLIYFSYDVKMKEKGDIPEGYSVSREKKERFSLILESASTNQTSMYLCASSYQGGLGTEAFFGQGTRLTVV.

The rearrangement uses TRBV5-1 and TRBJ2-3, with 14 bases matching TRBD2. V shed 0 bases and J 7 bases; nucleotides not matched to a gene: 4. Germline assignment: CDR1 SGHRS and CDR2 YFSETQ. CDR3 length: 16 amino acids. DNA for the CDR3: TGCGCCAGCAGCTTGGGACTAGCGGGGGGGCTATATACGCAGTATTTT. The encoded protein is CASSLGLAGGLYTQYF.

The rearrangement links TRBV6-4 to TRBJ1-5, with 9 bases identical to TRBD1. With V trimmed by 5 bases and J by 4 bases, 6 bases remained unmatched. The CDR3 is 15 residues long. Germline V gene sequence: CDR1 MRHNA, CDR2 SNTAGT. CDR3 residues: CASSPTGGRNQPQHF. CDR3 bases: TGTGCCAGCAGTCCGACAGGGGGAAGGAATCAGCCCCAGCATTTT.